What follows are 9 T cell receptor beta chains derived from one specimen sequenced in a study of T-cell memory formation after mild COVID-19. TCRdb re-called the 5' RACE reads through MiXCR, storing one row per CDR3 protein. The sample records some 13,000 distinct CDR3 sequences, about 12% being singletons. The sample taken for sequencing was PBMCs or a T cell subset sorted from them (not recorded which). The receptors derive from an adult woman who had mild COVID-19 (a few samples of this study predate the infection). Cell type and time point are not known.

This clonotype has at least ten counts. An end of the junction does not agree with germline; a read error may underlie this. The CDR3 loop reads CASSSSSPGLQDF. The CDR3 DNA reads as TGTGCCAGCAGCTCCTCCTCCCCGGGACTCCAAGACTTC. This chain joins TRBV7-9 and TRBJ2-4, with D possibly matching TRBD2 (6 bases). This CDR3 is 13 amino acids long. Germline CDR1 and CDR2: SEHNR and FQNEAQ (reference sequence).

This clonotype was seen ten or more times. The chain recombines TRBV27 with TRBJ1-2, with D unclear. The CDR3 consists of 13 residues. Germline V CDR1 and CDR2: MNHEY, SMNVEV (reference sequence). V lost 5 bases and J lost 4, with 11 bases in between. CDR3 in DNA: TGTGCCAGCAGTCCCGCCGGGGTCTATGGCTACACCTTC. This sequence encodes CASSPAGVYGYTF.

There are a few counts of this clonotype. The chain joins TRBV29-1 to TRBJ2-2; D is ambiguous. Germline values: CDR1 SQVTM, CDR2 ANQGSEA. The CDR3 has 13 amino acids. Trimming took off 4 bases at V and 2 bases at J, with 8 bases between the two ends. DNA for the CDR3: TGCAGCGTTGTGCGGCCAAACACCGGGGAGCTGTTTTTT. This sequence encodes CSVVRPNTGELFF.

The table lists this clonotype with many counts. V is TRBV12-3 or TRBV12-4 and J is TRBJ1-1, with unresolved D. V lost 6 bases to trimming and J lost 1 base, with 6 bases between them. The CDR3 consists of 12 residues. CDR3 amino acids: CASRPRNTEAFF. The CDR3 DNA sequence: TGTGCCAGCAGACCCCGGAACACTGAAGCTTTCTTT.

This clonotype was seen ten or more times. CDR3 sequence (DNA): TGTGCCAGCAGTTATACAGGGAATACTGAAGCTTTCTTT. Protein product: CASSYTGNTEAFF. The rearrangement links TRBV13 to TRBJ1-1; D is possibly TRBD1 (6 bases). This CDR3 is built from 13 residues. Germline CDR1 is PRHDT and CDR2 is FYEKMQ (reference sequence). V was trimmed by 6 bases and J by 5 bases, leaving 13 bases between them. The full variable domain, completed using reference TRBV13 and TRBJ1-1, is AAGVIQSPRHLIKEKRETATLKCYPIPRHDTVYWYQQGPGQDPQFLISFYEKMQSDKGSIPDRFSAQQFSDYHSELNMSSLELGDSALYFCASSYTGNTEAFFGQGTRLTVV.

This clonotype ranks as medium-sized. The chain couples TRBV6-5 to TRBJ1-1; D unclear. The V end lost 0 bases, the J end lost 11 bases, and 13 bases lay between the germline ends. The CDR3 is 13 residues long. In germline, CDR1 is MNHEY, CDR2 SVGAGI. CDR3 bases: TGTGCCAGCAGTTACTCATTTGGGGTAGGGGCTTTCTTT. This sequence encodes CASSYSFGVGAFF.

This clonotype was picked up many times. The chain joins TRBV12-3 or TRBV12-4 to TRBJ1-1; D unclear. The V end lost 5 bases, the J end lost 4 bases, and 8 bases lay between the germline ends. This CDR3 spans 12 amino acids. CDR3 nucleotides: TGTGCCAGCAGTCCAGGCGGCACTGAAGCTTTCTTT. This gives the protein CASSPGGTEAFF.

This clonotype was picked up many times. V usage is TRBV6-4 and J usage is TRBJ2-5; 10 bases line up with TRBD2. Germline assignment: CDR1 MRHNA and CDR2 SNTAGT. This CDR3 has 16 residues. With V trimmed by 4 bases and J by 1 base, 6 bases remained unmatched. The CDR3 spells CASSALAGAIQETQYF. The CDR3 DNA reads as TGTGCCAGCAGTGCCCTAGCGGGAGCCATCCAAGAGACCCAGTACTTC.

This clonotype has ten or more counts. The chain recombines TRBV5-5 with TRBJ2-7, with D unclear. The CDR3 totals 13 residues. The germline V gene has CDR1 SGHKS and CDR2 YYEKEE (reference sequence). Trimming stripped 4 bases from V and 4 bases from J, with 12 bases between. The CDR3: CASSRLGEYEQYF. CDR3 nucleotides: TGTGCCAGCAGCCGTTTGGGCGAGTACGAGCAGTACTTC. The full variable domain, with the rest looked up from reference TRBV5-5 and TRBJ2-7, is DAGVTQSPTHLIKTRGQQVTLRCSPISGHKSVSWYQQVLGQGPQFIFQYYEKEERGRGNFPDRFSARQFPNYSSELNVNALLLGDSALYLCASSRLGEYEQYFGPGTRLTVT.